This T cell receptor beta chain was recovered during a study of cytomegalovirus exposure and HLA in healthy donors. This PCR relied on a set of 60 Vbeta primers and 13 Jbeta primers. Generated by immunoSEQ multiplex PCR, the TCRdb table keeps only in-frame clones and is missing some. The sample lists more than 90,000 clones; 65% to 85% were seen once. This clone was picked up a small number of times. Source material: PBMCs. The clonotype originates from a woman in her thirties or forties in good health and CMV-seronegative.

CDR3 DNA: TGTGCCAGCAGTGTGGACAGGGTGGCTGAAGCTTTCTTT. This codes for CASSVDRVAEAFF. This chain links TRBV6-4 with TRBJ1-1; 8 bases fit TRBD1. The V and J ends lost 4 bases and 6 bases, in that order; junction bases with no gene match: 4. The CDR3 totals 13 residues. Germline V gene sequence: CDR1 MRHNA, CDR2 SNTAGT.